Listed here are 28 T cell receptor beta chains from one sample, sequenced in a study of T cell repertoires in cytomegalovirus infection. These receptors have no identified antigens. TCRdb reprocessed the reads via MiXCR and lists one record per CDR3 protein. The data hold 750,000 to 900,000 distinct CDR3 sequences, with roughly 29% observed a single time. Sequencing was performed on cultured CD8+ T cells from PBMCs, taken from culture after CMV antigen stimulation. These receptors were taken from a human donor in good health (CMV status not recorded). Some clones in this sample may be carry-over from other donors' samples.

CDR3 sequence: CASSYTQGIQETQYF. Written as DNA, the CDR3 is TGTGCCAGCAGTTACACACAGGGCATACAAGAGACCCAGTACTTC. The chain is built from TRBV6-5 and TRBJ2-5; D possibly corresponds to TRBD1 (6 bases). Trimming took 2 bases from V and 2 from J, leaving 12 bases between them. The CDR3 is 15 amino acids. The germline gives CDR1 MNHEY, CDR2 SVGAGI.

The chain links TRBV10-3 to TRBJ2-7; D is uncertain. CDR3 length equals 13 residues. The V gene's germline CDR1 is ENHRY and CDR2 SYGVKD. Trimming cost V 1 base and J 1 base, with 5 bases left between them. DNA of the CDR3: TGTGCCATCAGTGAGTATCGTTCCTACGAGCAGTACGTC. Translated: CAISEYRSYEQYV.

A word on this clonotype: A much larger clone differs from this one at a single base, so this may be a read error. Here the CDR3 reads CANRPRQGAGQPQHF. The DNA of the CDR3 is TGTGCCAACAGACCGAGACAGGGGGCGGGTCAGCCCCAGCATTTT. The rearrangement links TRBV12-3 or TRBV12-4 to TRBJ1-5; 10 bases agree with TRBD1. The J segment lost 6 bases and the V segment lost 10 bases, leaving 12 bases of the junction unmatched. The CDR3 is made up of 15 amino acids.

This clonotype appeared a few times. This chain joins TRBV6-2 or TRBV6-3 and TRBJ1-1; possibly TRBD1 for D (6 bases). The CDR3 is 14 amino acids. Germline-derived CDR1 and CDR2 are MNHEY and SVGEGT. V was pared by 2 bases and J by 5 bases, with 12 bases between. DNA of the CDR3: TGTGCCAGCAGTTACATGGGGGCCAATACTGAAGCTTTCTTT. Its protein product is CASSYMGANTEAFF.

The rearrangement links TRBV20-1 to TRBJ2-5; maybe TRBD2 (7 bases). In germline, CDR1 is DFQATT, CDR2 SNEGSKA (reference sequence). The CDR3 runs to 15 residues. Trimming removed 0 bases at V and 4 bases at J, with 15 bases between. CDR3 residues: CSARDGGGALETQYF. DNA of the CDR3: TGCAGTGCTAGAGATGGTGGGGGGGCCCTAGAGACCCAGTACTTC.

This clonotype was observed a few times. The rearrangement uses TRBV6-2 or TRBV6-3 and TRBJ2-7, with unresolved D. Germline lookup yields CDR1 MNHEY and CDR2 SVGEGT. The length of the CDR3 is 13 residues. V lost 0 bases and J lost 3, with 6 bases in between. The DNA for the CDR3 is TGTGCCAGCAGTTACTCTCGGTTCTACGAGCAGTACGTC. Amino acid sequence: CASSYSRFYEQYV.

The rearrangement joins TRBV2 to TRBJ2-5; 8 nucleotides line up with TRBD2. Germline values: CDR1 SNHLY, CDR2 FYNNEI. Trimming removed 3 bases from V and 1 base from J; junction bases left unmatched: 13. The CDR3 covers 18 residues. The CDR3 DNA sequence: TGTGCCAGCAGTGAGAAACGGGCGCGGGGGGCTCTCCAAGAGACCCAGTACTTC. It specifies CASSEKRARGALQETQYF.

In its sample, this clonotype was seen a few times. The CDR3 is CASSGFSTDTQYF. CDR3 coding DNA: TGTGCCAGCAGTGGGTTTAGCACAGATACGCAGTATTTT. The rearrangement uses TRBV12-3 or TRBV12-4 and TRBJ2-3, with unresolved D. CDR3 size: 13 residues. Trimming cost V 5 bases and J 0 bases, with 6 bases left between them.

This chain uses TRBV19 with TRBJ1-4; no firm D call. Trimming left V 7 bases short and J 8 bases short, with 20 bases between. Germline V lookup: CDR1 LNHDA, CDR2 SQIVND (reference sequence). The CDR3 contains 15 residues. CDR3 region: CASNWFGSREEKLFF. As DNA, the CDR3 is TGTGCCAGTAACTGGTTTGGCAGCCGGGAGGAAAAACTGTTTTTT.

This clonotype was counted between two and nine times. CDR3 nucleotides: TGCGCCAGCAGCCAAGCCATAGCGGGGGACAACACCGGGGAGCTGTTTTTT. Amino acids: CASSQAIAGDNTGELFF. This chain joins TRBV4-3 and TRBJ2-2; 9 bases align to TRBD2. V trimming: 1 base; J trimming: 2 bases; junction bases outside the gene matches: 5. Germline values: CDR1 LGHNA, CDR2 YSLEER. CDR3 size: 17 residues.

Only a few counts were recorded for this clonotype. This chain uses TRBV15 with TRBJ1-2; D call uncertain. Deletions cut 3 bases from V and 4 bases from J, with 12 bases between. This CDR3 is 14 amino acids long. Per germline, CDR1 LNHNV and CDR2 YYDKDF (reference sequence). This CDR3 reads CATSRVDHLYGYTF. CDR3 DNA: TGTGCCACCAGCAGGGTAGATCACCTCTATGGCTACACCTTC.

This clonotype was seen repeatedly, ten times or more. The CDR3 loop is CASSLAGGGEQYF. CDR3 DNA: TGTGCCAGCAGTTTGGCAGGGGGCGGCGAGCAGTACTTC. The genes are TRBV12-3 or TRBV12-4 and TRBJ2-7; 8 bases align to TRBD1. Trimming cost V 3 bases and J 6 bases; bases outside gene matches: 4. The CDR3 loop spans 13 amino acids.

This clonotype was seen only a few times. The chain combines TRBV5-6 with TRBJ1-1; D ambiguous. Trimming stripped 7 bases from V and 3 bases from J, with 13 bases between. In germline, CDR1 is SGHDT, CDR2 YYEEEE. The CDR3 sequence is 13 residues long. DNA of the CDR3: TGTGCCAGCCTACCCCCGGGAGACACTGAAGCTTTCTTT. It is translated as CASLPPGDTEAFF.

The genes are TRBV6-6 and TRBJ2-6, with D perhaps TRBD2 (6 bases). This CDR3 has 18 residues. V was pared by 0 bases and J by 0 bases, with 12 bases between. CDR1 MNHNY and CDR2 SVGAGI come from the germline V gene (reference sequence). CDR3 bases: TGTGCCAGCAGTTACTCGACGGGGGAGCCCTCTGGGGCCAACGTCCTGACTTTC. Translation gives CASSYSTGEPSGANVLTF.

This clonotype showed up just a few times. This chain connects TRBV27 to TRBJ1-2, with D perhaps TRBD1 (5 bases). The V gene lost 2 bases and the J gene lost 2 bases, with 12 bases spanning the gap. Germline CDR1 MNHEY, CDR2 SMNVEV (reference sequence). The CDR3 has 15 amino acids. The CDR3 protein is CASSLRGTANYGYTF. The CDR3 region has the DNA TGTGCCAGCAGTTTACGCGGGACTGCAAACTATGGCTACACCTTC.

The chain links TRBV9 to TRBJ2-5, with 9 bases that match TRBD2. CDR1 is SGDLS, CDR2 YYNGEE, per germline. This CDR3 spans 16 amino acids. With 0 bases clipped from V and 5 bases from J, the junction kept 8 bases outside the gene matches. The CDR3 protein is CASSVGGGGGRETQYF. CDR3 bases: TGTGCCAGCAGCGTAGGGGGCGGGGGGGGCAGGGAGACCCAGTACTTC.

This chain links TRBV5-4 with TRBJ2-5, with D possibly matching TRBD2 (6 bases). Germline V CDR1 and CDR2: SGHNT, YYREEE (reference sequence). Trimming stripped 0 bases from V and 4 bases from J, with 10 bases between. The CDR3 is 14 residues long. The CDR3 DNA is TGTGCCAGCAGCTTGGAGGGACTGGGAGAGACCCAGTACTTC. Translated: CASSLEGLGETQYF.

This clonotype was counted at least ten times. This chain uses TRBV7-2 with TRBJ1-3; 7 nucleotides agree with TRBD1. CDR1 and CDR2 (germline): SGHTA, FQGNSA. The V gene end was trimmed by 4 bases and the J gene end by 0 bases; junction bases not matched to a gene: 3. The CDR3 spans 15 residues. The chain's CDR3 is CASSSGQASGNTIYF. The CDR3 DNA sequence: TGTGCCAGCAGCTCCGGACAGGCCTCTGGAAACACCATATATTTT.

A few counts support this clonotype. This chain connects TRBV6-5 to TRBJ1-1; tentative D call: TRBD1 (6 bases). This CDR3 spans 16 amino acids. The germline gives CDR1 MNHEY, CDR2 SVGAGI. V was shortened by 2 bases and J by 5 bases, with 18 bases between the two germline ends. CDR3 sequence reads: CASSYVLQGLGTEAFF. The CDR3 DNA reads TGTGCCAGCAGTTACGTCTTACAGGGCTTGGGGACTGAAGCTTTCTTT.

This clonotype has more than one count but fewer than ten. The chain employs TRBV18 and TRBJ1-6; TRBD1 agrees at 12 bases. The germline V gene encodes CDR1 KGHSH and CDR2 LQKENI. J gave up 0 bases and V 3 bases, and 6 bases lay outside the gene matches. This CDR3 comprises 19 residues. The CDR3: CASSPGQGAYSSYNSPLHF. The CDR3 bases are TGTGCCAGCTCACCGGGACAGGGGGCTTATAGCTCCTATAATTCACCCCTCCACTTT.

The chain joins TRBV15 to TRBJ2-1; TRBD2 aligns across 9 bases. This CDR3 has 15 amino acids. CDR1 LNHNV and CDR2 YYDKDF come from the germline V gene (reference sequence). Trimming removed 0 bases from V and 9 bases from J; junction bases left unmatched: 6. This CDR3 reads CATSRDLAGLAEQFF. The CDR3 DNA is TGTGCCACCAGCAGAGATCTAGCGGGGCTGGCTGAGCAGTTCTTC.

This rearrangement joins TRBV6-5 to TRBJ1-1; a possible D gene is TRBD1 (5 bases). The germline V and J ends were trimmed by 5 bases and 1 base, with 17 bases remaining between them. CDR1 is MNHEY, CDR2 SVGAGI, per germline. The CDR3 runs 16 residues. CDR3 sequence reads: CASSDLSTGPNTEAFF. The CDR3 region has the DNA TGTGCCAGCAGTGACCTCAGTACGGGACCGAACACTGAAGCTTTCTTT.

The chain links TRBV23-1 to TRBJ1-2; no firm D call. TRBV23-1 is noted as an ORF with a role that remains uncertain. The CDR3 totals 15 residues. V lost 0 bases and J 3 bases, leaving 11 bases between the germline ends. CDR3 region: CASSQSSGVDYGYTF. The CDR3 nucleotides read TGCGCCAGCAGTCAATCGTCTGGGGTGGACTATGGCTACACCTTC.

This clonotype was found a few times. The rearrangement joins TRBV19 to TRBJ2-3; TRBD1 is a possible D gene (6 bases). Deletions cut 2 bases from V and 1 base from J, with 13 bases between. The CDR3 is 16 amino acids. The germline V gene encodes CDR1 LNHDA and CDR2 SQIVND (reference sequence). The CDR3 loop reads CASSIIPGARTDTQYF. The CDR3 bases are TGTGCCAGTAGTATAATACCAGGGGCCCGCACAGATACGCAGTATTTT.

In its sample, this clonotype was seen many times. This chain uses TRBV7-2 with TRBJ2-1, with D maybe TRBD1 (7 bases). CDR1 SGHTA and CDR2 FQGNSA come from the germline V gene. V lost 8 bases and J lost 7, with 12 bases in between. The CDR3 has 12 residues. This CDR3 reads CASSRGENEQFF. CDR3 nucleotides: TGTGCCAGCTCCAGGGGGGAGAATGAGCAGTTCTTC.

This chain uses TRBV2 with TRBJ1-2; D gene unclear. There are 14 residues in the CDR3. CDR1 is SNHLY, CDR2 FYNNEI, per germline. V shed 6 bases and J shed 2 bases, with 13 bases lying between them. CDR3 DNA: TGTGCCAGCAGCGTTTTTGAGCCCAACTATGGCTACACCTTC. This gives the protein CASSVFEPNYGYTF.

This clonotype was seen more than once but under ten times. The J gene is TRBJ2-1, the V gene TRBV4-1, with 10 bases that match TRBD1. Germline lookup yields CDR1 MGHRA and CDR2 YSYEKL. CDR3 length: 17 residues. V lost 0 bases to trimming and J lost 3 bases; unmatched junction nucleotides: 5. CDR3 DNA: TGCGCCAGCAGCCAAGATGGGACAGGGGTCGTCTACAATGAGCAGTTCTTC. This gives the protein CASSQDGTGVVYNEQFF.

This clonotype has more than one count but fewer than ten. This chain uses TRBV19 with TRBJ2-1, with TRBD1 matching 8 bases. Germline V gene data show CDR1 as LNHDA and CDR2 as SQIVND (reference sequence). J lost 12 bases, V lost 7 bases, and 17 bases had no gene match. The CDR3 is 15 amino acids. The CDR3 here is CASNQGARYNEVQFF. CDR3 nucleotides: TGTGCCAGTAATCAGGGGGCCCGGTACAATGAAGTGCAGTTCTTC.